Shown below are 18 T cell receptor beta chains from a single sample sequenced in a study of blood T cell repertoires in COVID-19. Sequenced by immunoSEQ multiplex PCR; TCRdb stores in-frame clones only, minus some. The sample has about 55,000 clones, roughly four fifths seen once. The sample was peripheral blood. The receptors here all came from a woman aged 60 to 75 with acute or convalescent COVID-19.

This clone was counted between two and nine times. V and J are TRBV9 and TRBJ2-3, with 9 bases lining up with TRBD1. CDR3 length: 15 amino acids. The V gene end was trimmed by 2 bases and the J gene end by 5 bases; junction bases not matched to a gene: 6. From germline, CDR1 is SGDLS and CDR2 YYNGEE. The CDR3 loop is CASSVKRTGEDTQYF. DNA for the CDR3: TGTGCCAGCAGCGTTAAAAGGACAGGGGAAGATACGCAGTATTTT. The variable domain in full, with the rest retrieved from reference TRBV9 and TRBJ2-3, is DSGVTQTPKHLITATGQRVTLRCSPRSGDLSVYWYQQSLDQGLQFLIQYYNGEERAKGNILERFSAQQFPDLHSELNLSSLELGDSALYFCASSVKRTGEDTQYFGPGTRLTVL.

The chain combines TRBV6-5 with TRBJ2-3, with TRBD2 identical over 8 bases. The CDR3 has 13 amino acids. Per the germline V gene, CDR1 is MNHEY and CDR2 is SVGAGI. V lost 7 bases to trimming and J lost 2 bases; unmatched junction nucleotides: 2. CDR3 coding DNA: TGTGCCAGCAAACTAGCGGCCACAGATACGCAGTATTTT. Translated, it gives CASKLAATDTQYF.

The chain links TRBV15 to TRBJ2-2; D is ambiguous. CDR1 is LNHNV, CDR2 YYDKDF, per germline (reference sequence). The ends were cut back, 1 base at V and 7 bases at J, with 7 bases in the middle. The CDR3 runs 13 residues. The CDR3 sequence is CATSRGAIGELFF. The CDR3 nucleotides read TGTGCCACCAGCAGAGGTGCTATCGGGGAGCTGTTTTTT.

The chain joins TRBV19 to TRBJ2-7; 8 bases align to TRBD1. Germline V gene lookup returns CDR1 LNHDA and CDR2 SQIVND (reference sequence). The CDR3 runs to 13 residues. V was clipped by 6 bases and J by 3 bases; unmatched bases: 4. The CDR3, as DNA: TGTGCCAGTAGCCAGGGGGCAAGCTACGAGCAGTACTTC. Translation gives CASSQGASYEQYF.

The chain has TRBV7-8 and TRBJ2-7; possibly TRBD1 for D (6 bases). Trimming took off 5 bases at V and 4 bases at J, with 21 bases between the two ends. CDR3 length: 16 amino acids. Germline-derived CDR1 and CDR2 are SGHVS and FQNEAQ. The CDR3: CASSPNPGTNPYEQYF. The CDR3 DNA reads TGTGCCAGCAGCCCCAACCCGGGGACAAATCCTTACGAGCAGTACTTC.

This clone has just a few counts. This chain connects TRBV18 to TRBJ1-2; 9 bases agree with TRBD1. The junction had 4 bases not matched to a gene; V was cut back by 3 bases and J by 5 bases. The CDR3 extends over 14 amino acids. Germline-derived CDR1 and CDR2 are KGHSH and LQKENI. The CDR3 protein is CASSPGGQGYGYTF. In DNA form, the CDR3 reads TGTGCCAGCTCACCGGGGGGACAGGGTTATGGCTACACCTTC.

The CDR3 protein is CASSPDQVSNQPQHF. CDR3 nucleotides: TGTGCCAGCAGCCCAGATCAGGTTAGCAATCAGCCCCAGCATTTT. The chain recombines TRBV2 with TRBJ1-5; D call uncertain. The CDR3 is 15 amino acids. Per the germline V gene, CDR1 is SNHLY and CDR2 is FYNNEI. V lost 6 bases to trimming and J lost 0 bases, with 12 bases between them.

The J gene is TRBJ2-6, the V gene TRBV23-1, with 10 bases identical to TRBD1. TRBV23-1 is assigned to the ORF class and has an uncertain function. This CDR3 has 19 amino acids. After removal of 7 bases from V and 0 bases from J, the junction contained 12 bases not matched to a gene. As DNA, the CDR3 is TGCGCCAGCACTAGACGACAGGGGGCTTCCCCCTCTGGGGCCAACGTCCTGACTTTC. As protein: CASTRRQGASPSGANVLTF.

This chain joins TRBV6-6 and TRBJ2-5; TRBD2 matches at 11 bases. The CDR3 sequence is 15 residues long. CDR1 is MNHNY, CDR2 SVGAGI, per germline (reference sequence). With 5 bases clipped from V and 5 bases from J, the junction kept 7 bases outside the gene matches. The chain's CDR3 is CASSQRTSGSETQYF. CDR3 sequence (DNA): TGTGCCAGCAGTCAGAGGACTAGCGGGTCTGAGACCCAGTACTTC.

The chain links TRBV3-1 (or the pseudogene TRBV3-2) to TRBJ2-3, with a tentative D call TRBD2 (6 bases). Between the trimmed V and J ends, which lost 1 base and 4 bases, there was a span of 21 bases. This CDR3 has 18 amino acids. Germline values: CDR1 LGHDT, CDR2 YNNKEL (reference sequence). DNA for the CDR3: TGTGCCAGCAGCCAAGGTATTCCCTTGGGAGGCGGGGCAGATACGCAGTATTTT. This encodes CASSQGIPLGGGADTQYF.

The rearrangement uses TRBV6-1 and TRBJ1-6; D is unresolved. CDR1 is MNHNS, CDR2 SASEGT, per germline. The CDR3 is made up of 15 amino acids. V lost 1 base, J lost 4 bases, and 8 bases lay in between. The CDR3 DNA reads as TGTGCCAGCAGTGAAGGGGAGGGATATAATTCACCCCTCCACTTT. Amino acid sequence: CASSEGEGYNSPLHF.

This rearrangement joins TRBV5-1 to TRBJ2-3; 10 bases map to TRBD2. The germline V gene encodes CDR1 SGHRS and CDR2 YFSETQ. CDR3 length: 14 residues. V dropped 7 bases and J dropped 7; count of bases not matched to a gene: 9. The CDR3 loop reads CASSLAGDLNTQYF. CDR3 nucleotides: TGCGCCAGCTCCCTAGCGGGAGATTTAAATACGCAGTATTTT.

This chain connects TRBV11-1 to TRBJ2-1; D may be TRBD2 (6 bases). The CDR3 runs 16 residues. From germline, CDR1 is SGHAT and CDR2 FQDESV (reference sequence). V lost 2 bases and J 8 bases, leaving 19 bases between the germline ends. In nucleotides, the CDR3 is TGTGCCAGCAGCTTAAGCTTCGCTAGCGTGTTTGATGAGCAGTTCTTC. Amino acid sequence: CASSLSFASVFDEQFF.

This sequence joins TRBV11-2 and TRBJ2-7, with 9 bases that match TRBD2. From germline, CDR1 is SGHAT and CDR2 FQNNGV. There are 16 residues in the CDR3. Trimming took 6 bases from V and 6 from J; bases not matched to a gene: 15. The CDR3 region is CASSKTGGRGLREQYF. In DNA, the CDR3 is TGTGCCAGCAGTAAGACAGGCGGGAGGGGGTTGCGCGAGCAGTACTTC.

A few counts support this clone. CDR3 DNA: TGTGCCAGAAGCCAAATACCCAGGACAGGGAGCGACACTAACTATGGCTACACCTTC. As protein: CARSQIPRTGSDTNYGYTF. The rearrangement links TRBV5-3 to TRBJ1-2, with 8 bases identical to TRBD1. TRBV5-3 is an ORF; its function is uncertain. This CDR3 has 19 residues. J lost 0 bases, V lost 4 bases, and 17 bases had no gene match.

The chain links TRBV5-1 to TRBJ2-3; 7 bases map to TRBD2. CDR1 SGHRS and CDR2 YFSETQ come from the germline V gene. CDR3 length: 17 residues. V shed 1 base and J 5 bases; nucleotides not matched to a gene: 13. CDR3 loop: CASSLRFLAGEKDTQYF. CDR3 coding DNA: TGCGCCAGCAGCTTGCGGTTCCTGGCGGGAGAGAAAGATACGCAGTATTTT.

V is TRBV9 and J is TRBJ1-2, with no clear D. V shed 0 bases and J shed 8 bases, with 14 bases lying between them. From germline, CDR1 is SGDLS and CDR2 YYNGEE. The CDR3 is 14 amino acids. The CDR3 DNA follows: TGTGCCAGCAGCGTAGGTGGTGGTACGACAGGCTACACCTTC. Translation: CASSVGGGTTGYTF.

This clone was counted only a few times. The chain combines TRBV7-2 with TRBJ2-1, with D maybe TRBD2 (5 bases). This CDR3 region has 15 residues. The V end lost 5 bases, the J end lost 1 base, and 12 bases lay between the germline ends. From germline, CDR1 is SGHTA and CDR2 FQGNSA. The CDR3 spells CASSLGGGSYNEQFF. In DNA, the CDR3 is TGTGCCAGCAGCCTTGGAGGAGGTTCCTACAATGAGCAGTTCTTC.